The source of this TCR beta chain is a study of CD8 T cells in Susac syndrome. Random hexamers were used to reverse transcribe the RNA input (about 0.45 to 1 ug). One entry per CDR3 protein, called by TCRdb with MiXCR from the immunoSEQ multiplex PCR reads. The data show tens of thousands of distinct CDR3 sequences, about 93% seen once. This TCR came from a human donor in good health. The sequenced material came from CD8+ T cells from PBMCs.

CDR3 region: CASGVGGDMNEQFF. Written as DNA, the CDR3 is TGTGCCAGTGGGGTAGGGGGGGATATGAATGAGCAGTTCTTC. The chain couples TRBV27 to TRBJ2-1, with D perhaps matching TRBD2 (7 bases). The germline V gene encodes CDR1 MNHEY and CDR2 SMNVEV (reference sequence). The CDR3 consists of 14 residues. Trimming cost V 9 bases and J 7 bases, with 19 bases left between them.